These T cell receptor beta chains were read from a single sample in a study of control samples from healthy donors and cancer patients. Using immunoSEQ multiplex PCR, the repertoire was profiled, and TCRdb retains in-frame clones only, with some absent. Here the sample spans roughly 88,000 clones, roughly nine tenths being singletons. The sequencing sample was made of blood. Receptors were obtained from a man in his forties or fifties in good health. Both conserved end residues are part of each CDR3. Each record gives: clone size, V gene, J gene, D gene, CDR3 DNA, CDR3 protein. D genes are given only for firm matches. Only some rows state a clone size, as once, few, many or a class for expanded clones.

size: -
V: TRBV19
J: TRBJ2-7
D: -
DNA: TGTGCCAGTAGTATAACAGACTCCTACGAGCAGTACTTC
CDR3: CASSITDSYEQYF

size: -
V: TRBV5-1
J: TRBJ2-3
D: -
DNA: TGCGCCAGCAGCTTGGCCTCAAGCATCGACGGCACAGATACGCAGTATTTT
CDR3: CASSLASSIDGTDTQYF

size: -
V: TRBV4-1
J: TRBJ1-1
D: -
DNA: TGCGCCAGCAGCCAAGTCGGAGAGGGAGCTTTCTTT
CDR3: CASSQVGEGAFF

size: -
V: TRBV2
J: TRBJ1-3
D: -
DNA: TGTGCCAGCAGTGAAACCGTAAACACCATATATTTT
CDR3: CASSETVNTIYF

size: -
V: TRBV2
J: TRBJ2-7
D: -
DNA: TGTGCCAGCAGCGGAGACAGTTACGAGCAGTACTTC
CDR3: CASSGDSYEQYF

size: -
V: TRBV2
J: TRBJ1-6
D: -
DNA: TGTGCCAGCAGTCGAGGGGCCACCGGTCGACGCTTT
CDR3: CASSRGATGRRF

size: -
V: TRBV6-5
J: TRBJ1-2
D: -
DNA: TGTGCCAGCATCAGAATAGGGGCGGCGGACTATGGCTACACCTTC
CDR3: CASIRIGAADYGYTF

size: -
V: TRBV5-4
J: TRBJ1-2
D: -
DNA: TGTGCCAGCAGCTATCTGACAGACTATGGCTACACCTTC
CDR3: CASSYLTDYGYTF

size: -
V: TRBV7-9
J: TRBJ2-7
D: -
DNA: TGTGCCAGCAGCCTCTCCTCCTACGAGCAGTACTTC
CDR3: CASSLSSYEQYF

size: -
V: TRBV11-3
J: TRBJ2-1
D: -
DNA: TGTGCCAGCAGCTCGGGGGGCCTAGATGAGCAGTTCTTC
CDR3: CASSSGGLDEQFF

size: -
V: TRBV19
J: TRBJ2-7
D: -
DNA: TGTGCCAGTAGTTTCGGAGAGAACCGCCACTTC
CDR3: CASSFGENRHF

size: few
V: TRBV5-1
J: TRBJ2-5
D: TRBD1
DNA: TGCGCCAGCAGCTTGGCGACAGGGTCAGAGACCCAGTACTTC
CDR3: CASSLATGSETQYF

size: -
V: TRBV5-1
J: TRBJ2-5
D: -
DNA: TGCGCCAGCAAGGGGGACAACCAAGAGACCCAGTACTTC
CDR3: CASKGDNQETQYF

size: -
V: TRBV19
J: TRBJ2-1
D: -
DNA: TGTGCCAGTACTCCCCCCGGGGGTAGGCGTGAGCAGTTCTTC
CDR3: CASTPPGGRREQFF

size: -
V: TRBV11-2
J: TRBJ1-2
D: -
DNA: TGTGCCAGCAGCTTAGACCCAGGCTCTAACTATGGCTACACCTTC
CDR3: CASSLDPGSNYGYTF

size: -
V: TRBV24-1
J: TRBJ2-5
D: -
DNA: TGTGCCACCAGTGATTTGCTAGGGGGGGAGACCCAGTACTTC
CDR3: CATSDLLGGETQYF

size: -
V: TRBV5-1
J: TRBJ1-1
D: -
DNA: TGCGCCAGCAGCTTGGAGGGATTCAGGTCGAACACTGAAGCTTTCTTT
CDR3: CASSLEGFRSNTEAFF

size: -
V: TRBV6-6
J: TRBJ2-3
D: -
DNA: TGTGCCAGCAGTTACGAGGGGACAGATACGCAGTATTTT
CDR3: CASSYEGTDTQYF

size: -
V: TRBV4-1
J: TRBJ2-6
D: -
DNA: TGCGCCAGCAGCCAGGAATCCGGACTTACTGGGGCCAACGTCCTGACTTTC
CDR3: CASSQESGLTGANVLTF

size: -
V: TRBV19
J: TRBJ1-2
D: TRBD1
DNA: TGTGCCAGTAGTAAGGGGGCGAAGGGCTACACCTTC
CDR3: CASSKGAKGYTF

size: -
V: TRBV5-8
J: TRBJ2-2
D: -
DNA: TGTGCCAGCAGCTTGGGTTCGCACACCGGGGAGCTGTTTTTT
CDR3: CASSLGSHTGELFF

size: -
V: TRBV12-3/TRBV12-4
J: TRBJ1-2
D: -
DNA: TGTGCCAGCACCCAATCAGCGGGGGGCTACACCTTC
CDR3: CASTQSAGGYTF

size: few
V: TRBV5-1
J: TRBJ1-2
D: -
DNA: TGCGCCAGCAGCGCGGGCGGTAGTGGAGTGAGTGGCTACACCTTC
CDR3: CASSAGGSGVSGYTF

size: -
V: TRBV25-1
J: TRBJ1-2
D: TRBD1
DNA: TGTGCCAGCAGTGAATTGAACAGGGGTGATGGCTACACCTTC
CDR3: CASSELNRGDGYTF

size: -
V: TRBV18
J: TRBJ1-5
D: TRBD1
DNA: TGTGCCAGCTCAAACTTGGGGGACAGGGGGCCCAATCAGCCCCAGCATTTT
CDR3: CASSNLGDRGPNQPQHF

size: once
V: TRBV30
J: TRBJ2-6
D: -
DNA: TGTGCCTGTCCGGGCCGGGGGGCCAACGTCCTGACTTTC
CDR3: CACPGRGANVLTF

size: -
V: TRBV6-5
J: TRBJ1-1
D: -
DNA: TGTGCCAGCAGTCCGGTCTTCAACACTGAAGCTTTCTTT
CDR3: CASSPVFNTEAFF